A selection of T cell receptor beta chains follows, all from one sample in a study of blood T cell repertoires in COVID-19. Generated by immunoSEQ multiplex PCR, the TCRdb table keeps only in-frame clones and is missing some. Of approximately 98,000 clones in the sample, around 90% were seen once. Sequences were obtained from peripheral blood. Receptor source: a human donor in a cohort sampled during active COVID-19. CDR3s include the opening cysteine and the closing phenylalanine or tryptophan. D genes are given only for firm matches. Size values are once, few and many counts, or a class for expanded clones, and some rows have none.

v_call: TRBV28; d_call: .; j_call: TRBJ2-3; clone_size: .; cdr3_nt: TGTGCCAGCACCTTGGGGGCTGGAGATACGCAGTATTTT; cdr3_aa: CASTLGAGDTQYF
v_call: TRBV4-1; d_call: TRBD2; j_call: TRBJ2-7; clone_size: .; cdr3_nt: TGCGCCAGCAGCCACCCTCCGACTAGCGGGAGGGTTGAGCAGTACTTC; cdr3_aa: CASSHPPTSGRVEQYF
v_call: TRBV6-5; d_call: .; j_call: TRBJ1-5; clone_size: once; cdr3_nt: TGTGCCAGCAGTTACTCGGACAGCCGCAATCAGCCCCAGCATTTT; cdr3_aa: CASSYSDSRNQPQHF
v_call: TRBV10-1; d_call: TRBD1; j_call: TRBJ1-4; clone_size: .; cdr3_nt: TGCGCCAGCAGTGAGGGGACAGCAACTAATGAAAAACTGTTTTTT; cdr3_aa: CASSEGTATNEKLFF
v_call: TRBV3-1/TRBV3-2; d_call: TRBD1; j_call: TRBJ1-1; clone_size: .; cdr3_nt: TGTGCCAGCAGCCCGGACGACAGGGGTTGGGTAGCTTTCTTT; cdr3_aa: CASSPDDRGWVAFF
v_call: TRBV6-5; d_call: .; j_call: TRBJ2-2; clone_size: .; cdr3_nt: TGTGCCAGCACCTTCTACAGGGAAGAGGCCGGGGAGCTGTTTTTT; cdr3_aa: CASTFYREEAGELFF
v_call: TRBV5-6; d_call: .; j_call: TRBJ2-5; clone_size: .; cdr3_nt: TGTGCCAGCAGCGTTCGGGTCCCTTCGAGGGAGACCCAGTACTTC; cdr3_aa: CASSVRVPSRETQYF
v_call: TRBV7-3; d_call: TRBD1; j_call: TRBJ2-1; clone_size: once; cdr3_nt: TGTGCCAGCAGCTCGCCGGGACAGGGAGGCAATGAGCAGTTCTTC; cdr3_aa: CASSSPGQGGNEQFF
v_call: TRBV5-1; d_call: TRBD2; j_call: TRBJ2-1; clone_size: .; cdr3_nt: TGCGCCAGCAGCTTGGCCCGACTAGCGGGGGGTAACAATGAGCAGTTCTTC; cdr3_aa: CASSLARLAGGNNEQFF
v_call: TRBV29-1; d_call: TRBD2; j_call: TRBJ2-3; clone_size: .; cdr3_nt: TGCAGCGTTGGGAGGTTAGAAACTAGCGTTGTTCTGGGATCTAGCACAGATACGCAGTATTTT; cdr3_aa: CSVGRLETSVVLGSSTDTQYF
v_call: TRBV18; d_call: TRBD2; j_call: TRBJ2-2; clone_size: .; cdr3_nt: TGTGCCAGCTCACTACAGCGGGAGAACACCGGGGAGCTGTTTTTT; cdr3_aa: CASSLQRENTGELFF